This passage covers 31 T cell receptor beta chains from one sample sequenced in a study of cytomegalovirus exposure and HLA in healthy donors. The study ran its PCR with 60 Vbeta and 13 Jbeta primers. The table came from immunoSEQ multiplex PCR; TCRdb's copy has only in-frame clones and leaves some out. Among fewer than 200,000 clones listed, roughly nine tenths were seen once. Sequencing was done on a sample of PBMCs. These receptors originate from a woman in her 30s in good health and CMV-seronegative.

As for this clone: Sequence at one end of the junction differs from germline and may be a read error. The chain combines TRBV7-9 with TRBJ2-7, with TRBD1 matching 9 bases. Germline V gene sequence: CDR1 SEHNR, CDR2 FQNEAQ (reference sequence). The CDR3 is 13 amino acids. In nucleotides, the CDR3 is TGTTCCAGCAGCCTGGGACAGGGCGACGAGCAGTACTTC. Translation: CSSSLGQGDEQYF.

The V gene is TRBV6-1, the J gene TRBJ1-3, with D perhaps matching TRBD1 (6 bases). The ends were cut back, 2 bases at V and 0 bases at J, with 14 bases in the middle. CDR3 length: 17 amino acids. Per the germline V gene, CDR1 is MNHNS and CDR2 is SASEGT. CDR3 sequence: CASSERPGQRSGNTIYF. DNA of the CDR3: TGTGCCAGCAGTGAACGCCCTGGACAGCGCTCTGGAAACACCATATATTTT.

V is TRBV15 and J is TRBJ2-3, with a weak D call TRBD1 (5 bases). The CDR3 extends over 15 amino acids. From germline, CDR1 is LNHNV and CDR2 YYDKDF (reference sequence). V was cut by 1 base and J by 4 bases, with 12 bases left in between. The CDR3 coding sequence is TGTGCCACCAGCAGAGTCGACAGAATACCAGATACGCAGTATTTT. Translated: CATSRVDRIPDTQYF.

This chain uses TRBV21-1 with TRBJ1-6. TRBV21-1 is a pseudogene locus. There are 17 residues in the CDR3. CDR3 nucleotides: TGTGCCAGCAGCAAAAGAGGGAATTGGTTCTATAATTCACCCCTCCACTTT. Its protein product is CASSKRGNWFYNSPLHF.

The V gene is TRBV5-6, the J gene TRBJ2-1; 9 nucleotides align to TRBD2. Trimming took 0 bases from V and 7 from J; bases not matched to a gene: 5. This CDR3 region has 15 residues. Per the germline V gene, CDR1 is SGHDT and CDR2 is YYEEEE. Here the CDR3 DNA reads TGTGCCAGCAGCTTGGTTGGCGGGGGGGCTAATGAGCAGTTCTTC. Encoded protein: CASSLVGGGANEQFF.

The sample holds one count of this clone. The chain links TRBV25-1 to TRBJ1-1, with D possibly TRBD1 on 5 matching bases. This CDR3 contains 13 residues. Per the germline V gene, CDR1 is MGHDK and CDR2 is SYGVNS. The V end was cut by 4 bases, the J end by 1 base, with 7 bases between. In DNA form, the CDR3 reads TGTGCCAGCAGTGGCGGACAGAACACTGAAGCTTTCTTT. Protein product: CASSGGQNTEAFF. The full variable domain, in which reference TRBV25-1 and TRBJ1-1 provide the parts outside the CDR3, is EADIYQTPRYLVIGTGKKITLECSQTMGHDKMYWYQQDPGMELHLIHYSYGVNSTEKGDLSSESTVSRIRTEHFPLTLESARPSHTSQYLCASSGGQNTEAFFGQGTRLTVV.

The chain has TRBV4-2 and TRBJ2-5, with TRBD2 matching 11 bases. Losses at the gene ends were 2 bases for V and 5 bases for J; bases not matched to a gene: 13. CDR1 and CDR2 (germline): LGHNA, YNFKEQ. The CDR3 has 18 amino acids. The CDR3 DNA reads TGTGCCAGCAGCCAACGTCCCGGGACTAGCGGTGTAAGGGAGACCCAGTACTTC. This codes for CASSQRPGTSGVRETQYF.

The genes are TRBV27 and TRBJ1-1, with unresolved D. The ends were cut back, 7 bases at V and 5 bases at J, with 14 bases in the middle. Germline CDR1 reads MNHEY; CDR2 reads SMNVEV (reference sequence). The CDR3 loop spans 13 amino acids. The CDR3 DNA sequence: TGTGCCAGCAACACAGAAACGGGGACTGAAGCTTTCTTT. Amino acids: CASNTETGTEAFF.

The CDR3 DNA is TGTGCCAGCAGCATGGACAGGGGGACCGATCAGCCCCAGCATTTT. Amino acid sequence: CASSMDRGTDQPQHF. J is TRBJ1-5 and V is TRBV5-8; 10 bases are shared with TRBD1. The CDR3 sequence is 15 residues long. Looked up from germline, CDR1 is SGHTS and CDR2 is YDEGEE. V was clipped by 4 bases and J by 5 bases; unmatched bases: 6.

This sequence joins TRBV27 and TRBJ2-7, with TRBD1 identical over 7 bases. The CDR3 spans 14 residues. Germline assignment: CDR1 MNHEY and CDR2 SMNVEV (reference sequence). V lost 3 bases and J lost 3; bases outside the gene matches: 5. This CDR3 reads CASSLGTENYEQYF. DNA for the CDR3: TGTGCCAGCAGTTTGGGGACAGAAAACTACGAGCAGTACTTC.

Only one count was recorded for this clone. The chain couples TRBV6-5 to TRBJ1-6; the D gene is possibly TRBD1 (6 bases). Germline CDR1 reads MNHEY; CDR2 reads SVGAGI. The CDR3 totals 15 residues. Trimming removed 0 bases at V and 10 bases at J, with 13 bases between. CDR3 coding DNA: TGTGCCAGCAGTTACTCTAGGGGGAAAGGATCACCCCTCCACTTT. Its translation: CASSYSRGKGSPLHF.

The V and J genes are TRBV6-4 and TRBJ1-5, with D uncertain. V was cut by 0 bases and J by 10 bases, with 10 bases left in between. The CDR3 has 13 residues. CDR1 and CDR2 from the germline V gene are MRHNA and SNTAGT. The CDR3 bases are TGTGCCAGCAGTGACTCAATTAGGACTCCCCAGCATTTT. It yields the protein CASSDSIRTPQHF.

This clone was seen more than once but under ten times. This sequence joins TRBV7-3 and TRBJ2-1; 14 bases match TRBD2. This CDR3 comprises 16 residues. Germline V CDR1 and CDR2: SGHTA, FQGTGA. The J segment lost 9 bases and the V segment lost 5 bases, leaving 9 bases of the junction unmatched. Here the CDR3 DNA reads TGTGCCAGCAGCAGAGGGACTAGCGGGGGCCAGAGTGAGCAGTTCTTC. It yields the protein CASSRGTSGGQSEQFF.

This chain connects TRBV19 to TRBJ2-5, with TRBD1 matching 7 bases. Looked up from germline, CDR1 is LNHDA and CDR2 is SQIVND (reference sequence). This CDR3 is built from 13 residues. V lost 6 bases and J lost 3; bases outside the gene matches: 4. As DNA, the CDR3 is TGTGCCAGTAGCCCGACAGGGAAAGAGACCCAGTACTTC. It specifies CASSPTGKETQYF.

This chain connects TRBV2 to TRBJ2-5; no clear D gene. The germline V gene has CDR1 SNHLY and CDR2 FYNNEI. Trimming stripped 9 bases from V and 5 bases from J, with 7 bases between. CDR3 size: 10 residues. The CDR3: CASARETQYF. CDR3 sequence (DNA): TGTGCCAGTGCGCGGGAGACCCAGTACTTC.

V gene TRBV27 combines with J gene TRBJ1-3; D not certain. CDR3 length: 15 residues. The germline V gene encodes CDR1 MNHEY and CDR2 SMNVEV (reference sequence). V dropped 0 bases and J dropped 4 bases, with 10 bases sitting between them. The DNA of the CDR3 is TGTGCCAGCAGTTTATCGTCAGGAGGAGGAAACACCATATATTTT. Encoded protein: CASSLSSGGGNTIYF.

The V gene is TRBV7-9, the J gene TRBJ2-3; no definite D call. The CDR3 runs to 12 residues. Trimming left V 4 bases short and J 6 bases short, with 8 bases between. Germline loops: CDR1 SEHNR, CDR2 FQNEAQ (reference sequence). The CDR3 DNA follows: TGTGCCAGCAGCTCCGTCGGGGATACGCAGTATTTT. Translated: CASSSVGDTQYF.

The rearrangement links TRBV11-2 to TRBJ2-5, with 11 bases identical to TRBD2. Germline values: CDR1 SGHAT, CDR2 FQNNGV. The CDR3 is 19 residues long. V dropped 2 bases and J dropped 2; count of bases not matched to a gene: 13. This CDR3 is CASSLHTNPSSGGQETQYF. The CDR3 DNA follows: TGTGCCAGCAGCTTACATACAAACCCCTCTAGCGGGGGGCAAGAGACCCAGTACTTC. Looking up the rest from reference TRBV11-2 and TRBJ2-5 gives the full variable domain: EAGVAQSPRYKIIEKRQSVAFWCNPISGHATLYWYQQILGQGPKLLIQFQNNGVVDDSQLPKDRFSAERLKGVDSTLKIQPAKLEDSAVYLCASSLHTNPSSGGQETQYFGPGTRLLVL.

The CDR3 loop reads CASSELGARTEAFF. CDR3 nucleotides: TGTGCCAGCAGTGAATTAGGGGCTCGTACTGAAGCTTTCTTT. V is TRBV25-1 and J is TRBJ1-1, with D possibly TRBD1 on 5 matching bases. V was trimmed by 1 base and J by 5 bases, leaving 11 bases between them. Per the germline V gene, CDR1 is MGHDK and CDR2 is SYGVNS. This CDR3 spans 14 amino acids.

The CDR3 sequence: CASSLDSYEQYF. CDR3 sequence (DNA): TGTGCCAGCAGTTTGGACAGCTACGAGCAGTACTTC. The chain carries TRBV27 and TRBJ2-5, with D perhaps TRBD1 (6 bases). Matching the DNA end better, TRBJ2-7 makes the J call doubtful. This CDR3 contains 12 residues. Germline values: CDR1 MNHEY, CDR2 SMNVEV (reference sequence).

The CDR3: CASSLVLGAAGNQPQHF. CDR3 coding DNA: TGTGCCAGCAGCCTAGTATTGGGGGCAGCTGGCAATCAGCCCCAGCATTTT. The chain links TRBV7-9 to TRBJ1-5; perhaps TRBD1 as D (6 bases). The CDR3 is made up of 17 amino acids. V gave up 5 bases and J gave up 2 bases, with 19 bases separating them. Germline assignment: CDR1 SEHNR and CDR2 FQNEAQ (reference sequence).

V gene TRBV27 combines with J gene TRBJ2-1, with D maybe TRBD1 (5 bases). The germline V and J ends were trimmed by 6 bases and 8 bases, with 23 bases remaining between them. This CDR3 has 16 amino acids. Germline assignment: CDR1 MNHEY and CDR2 SMNVEV (reference sequence). The chain's CDR3 is CASSTLQAGKAHEQFF. The CDR3, as DNA: TGTGCCAGCAGCACCCTCCAGGCAGGGAAAGCCCATGAGCAGTTCTTC.

The rearrangement joins TRBV11-2 to TRBJ1-4, with D hard to call. Germline CDR1 SGHAT, CDR2 FQNNGV. The CDR3 extends over 12 amino acids. V lost 10 bases and J lost 3, with 9 bases in between. Written as DNA, the CDR3 is TGTGCCACCTCCGGGGCTAATGAAAAACTGTTTTTT. Protein product: CATSGANEKLFF.

In regard to this clone: An end of the junction differs from the germline gene, which may be a read error. V usage is TRBV11-2 and J usage is TRBJ2-7; D unclear. The CDR3 length is 13 residues. The V gene's germline CDR1 is SGHAT and CDR2 FQNNGV. CDR3 nucleotide sequence: TGTGCCAGCAGCTTAGTTCAGACATACGGGCAGTACTTC. Residues: CASSLVQTYGQYF.

J is TRBJ1-2 and V is TRBV7-8; D is possibly TRBD1 (6 bases). The CDR3 extends over 16 amino acids. The V gene lost 5 bases and the J gene lost 4 bases, with 20 bases spanning the gap. Germline-derived CDR1 and CDR2 are SGHVS and FQNEAQ. The CDR3 bases are TGTGCCAGCAGCCCGGGTGGGGGCACTCTGGTCTATGGCTACACCTTC. Protein: CASSPGGGTLVYGYTF.

The rearrangement links TRBV6-6 to TRBJ1-5; D might be TRBD1 (6 bases). CDR1 MNHNY and CDR2 SVGAGI come from the germline V gene (reference sequence). The V end was cut by 2 bases, the J end by 6 bases, with 14 bases between. This CDR3 comprises 15 residues. CDR3 loop: CASSYVGGSVQPQHF. The CDR3 coding sequence is TGTGCCAGCAGTTACGTTGGGGGCTCGGTTCAGCCCCAGCATTTT.

The chain is built from TRBV4-3 and TRBJ2-2; possible D gene TRBD2, 7 bases. This CDR3 has 15 residues. Germline values: CDR1 LGHNA, CDR2 YSLEER. V shed 0 bases and J shed 6 bases, with 11 bases lying between them. This CDR3 is CASSQDYGGPGELFF. The CDR3 DNA reads TGCGCCAGCAGCCAAGACTACGGGGGGCCCGGGGAGCTGTTTTTT.

The chain employs TRBV15 and TRBJ2-4, with 12 bases that match TRBD2. V lost 5 bases to trimming and J lost 1 base; unmatched junction nucleotides: 12. CDR3 length: 19 amino acids. Germline CDR1 and CDR2: LNHNV and YYDKDF (reference sequence). The CDR3 sequence: CATSRSSGRAGGAKNIQYF. CDR3 coding DNA: TGTGCCACCAGCCGTTCTAGCGGGAGGGCCGGGGGGGCCAAAAACATTCAGTACTTC.

V is TRBV5-1 and J is TRBJ2-5; tentatively, D is TRBD1 (6 bases). The end of the DNA aligns better with TRBJ2-7, so the J call may be wrong. The CDR3 runs 16 residues. Germline CDR1 and CDR2: SGHRS and YFSETQ. CDR3 in amino acids: CASSLPLQGSVYEQYF. As DNA, the CDR3 is TGCGCCAGCAGCCTACCCCTACAGGGTTCGGTATACGAGCAGTACTTC.

J is TRBJ2-1 and V is TRBV27, with D unresolved. V lost 5 bases and J 0 bases, leaving 11 bases between the germline ends. CDR1 and CDR2 from the germline V gene are MNHEY and SMNVEV (reference sequence). The length of the CDR3 is 15 residues. CDR3: CASSIAESSYNEQFF. The CDR3 nucleotides are TGTGCCAGCAGTATCGCGGAGAGCTCCTACAATGAGCAGTTCTTC.

The rearrangement links TRBV28 to TRBJ1-3; D ambiguous. Looked up from germline, CDR1 is MDHEN and CDR2 is SYDVKM. The CDR3 is 16 amino acids. V lost 5 bases and J lost 0, with 14 bases in between. In nucleotides, the CDR3 is TGTGCCAGCAGTCCGACGTACAGAAACTCTGGAAACACCATATATTTT. Its protein is CASSPTYRNSGNTIYF. Looking up the rest from reference TRBV28 and TRBJ1-3 gives the full variable domain: DVKVTQSSRYLVKRTGEKVFLECVQDMDHENMFWYRQDPGLGLRLIYFSYDVKMKEKGDIPEGYSVSREKKERFSLILESASTNQTSMYLCASSPTYRNSGNTIYFGEGSWLTVV.